Sequencing of this T cell receptor (beta chain) was carried out in a study of CD8+ T cells in alopecia areata. This CDR3 spans 15 amino acids. V dropped 8 bases and J dropped 10 bases, with 23 bases sitting between them. Germline values: CDR1 MNHNS, CDR2 SASEGT. In each case, RNA was isolated and then reverse transcribed into cDNA as the sequencing template. Here immunoSEQ multiplex PCR was the method, and the copy in TCRdb shows in-frame clones only, minus some. The sample yields about 120,000 clones, about 50% seen once. Treatment of the sample: oral pan-JAK inhibitor, 5-10 mg twice daily. The sample was CD4+ T cells sorted from blood, taken at week 4, from a patient treated with tofacitinib. The sequence came from a human donor with alopecia areata. The chain carries TRBV6-1 and TRBJ1-4; D gene ambiguous. The CDR3 bases are TGTGCCAGCTTCCCAGCGGAGGCTTCGCGGGGAAAACTGTTTTTT. Translated: CASFPAEASRGKLFF.